This T cell receptor (beta chain) was sequenced for a study of CD8 T cells in ankylosing spondylitis (dated by TCRdb to 2016 to 2017). Regarding the complete study: To find TCR variants linked to disease, the study profiled T cell receptor beta repertoires in ankylosing spondylitis patients and healthy donors. The full study cohort comprised 25 or so ankylosing spondylitis patients and about 110 healthy donors. Peripheral blood samples were taken, and synovial fluid was additionally collected from ankylosing spondylitis patients. Results the study describes overall, beyond this receptor: The disease-linked clones were reported to be significantly enriched in matched synovial fluid samples from ankylosing spondylitis patients. The disease-linked clones showed a CD8+ phenotype and occurred at relatively low frequencies in peripheral blood. Some of the motif variants had been reported before in the synovial fluid and blood of reactive arthritis patients, a finding that suggests common disease-initiation mechanisms. Blood from ankylosing spondylitis patients appeared to be characterized by a TCR beta motif composed of 7 to 9 highly homologous amino acid variants.

Trimming costs V 5 bases and J 7 bases, and their ends lie 15 bases apart. Spanning cysteine to phenylalanine, the CDR3 consists of 14 amino acids. CDR3 DNA is the only sequence kept; it has 42 bases, read in frame from the first base. The sequencer was an Illumina HiSeq 2500. Quantitative 5'-RACE with molecular barcodes was used to prepare TCR beta libraries. The original methods were these. To identify disease-linked TCR variants, a new computational method was used, one built on a probabilistic model of VDJ rearrangement. The public reads were quality trimmed at Q25 with fastp and then assembled into clones with MiXCR by TCRdb, keeping productive beta chains. One record per CDR3 amino acid sequence lists the most common genes and DNA. The V and J calls were determined by TCRdb, not by the authors. This sample comprises about 100,000 distinct CDR3 sequences, around 24% of them detected only once. In total, the top ten clones hold roughly 12% of the sample.

As concerns this clonotype: Its antigen is still unknown. No much larger clonotype is one base removed from it; base qualities were not supplied.

For each ankylosing spondylitis patient, the synovial fluid sample was matched to a blood sample from that same patient. The sequencing sample was made of synovial fluid, either unsorted or a sorted T cell fraction (not recorded which). The sequence came from a male donor with ankylosing spondylitis. This chain joins TRBV12-3 or TRBV12-4 to TRBJ1-5, with the D gene uncertain. CDR3 loop: CASSSRVQGQPQHF. The DNA sequence reads TGTGCCAGCAGTAGTCGGGTACAAGGCCAGCCCCAGCATTTT.